This T cell receptor beta chain was profiled in a study of T-cell memory formation after mild COVID-19. Germline lookup yields CDR1 KGHDR and CDR2 SFDVKD. After removal of 9 bases from V and 6 bases from J, the junction contained 7 bases not matched to a gene. This CDR3 has 13 residues. 5'RACE with constant-segment primers yielded barcoded, UMI-tagged TCR alpha and TCR beta cDNA libraries. TCRdb fed the 5' RACE reads into MiXCR, producing one record per CDR3 protein. Here the sample spans some 300,000 distinct CDR3 sequences, 15% to 20% being singletons. Overall study results and limits: The study found contracting CD4+ clones mainly in CM and EM and contracting CD8+ clones in EMRA. Day 37-peaking second-wave clones had unconfirmed SARS-CoV-2 specificity. While clones contracting from day 15 to 85 were balanced between CD4 and CD8, later expanders leaned CD4+.

With regard to this clonotype: Its specificity is not known.

The TCR originated in a man aged 18 to 29 who had mild COVID-19 (a few samples of this study predate the infection). Cell type and time point are not known. The sample taken for sequencing was PBMCs or a T cell subset sorted from them (not recorded which). This chain links TRBV24-1 with TRBJ2-1; 7 bases are a match to TRBD2. The CDR3 here is CATSQPGGNEQFF. In DNA, the CDR3 is TGTGCCACCTCCCAGCCGGGGGGCAATGAGCAGTTCTTC.